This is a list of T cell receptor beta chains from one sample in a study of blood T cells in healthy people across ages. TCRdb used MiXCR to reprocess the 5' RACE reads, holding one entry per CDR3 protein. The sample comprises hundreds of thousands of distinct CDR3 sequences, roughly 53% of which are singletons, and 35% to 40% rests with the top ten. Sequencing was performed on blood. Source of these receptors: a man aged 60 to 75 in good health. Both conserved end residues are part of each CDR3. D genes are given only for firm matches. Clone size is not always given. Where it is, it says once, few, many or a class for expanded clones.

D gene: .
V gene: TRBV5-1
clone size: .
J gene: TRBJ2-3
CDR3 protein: CASSRQEPITDTQYF
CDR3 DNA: TGCGCCAGCAGCCGACAGGAGCCCATCACAGATACGCAGTATTTT

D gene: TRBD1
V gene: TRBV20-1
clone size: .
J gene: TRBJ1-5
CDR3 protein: CSARDREDQPQHF
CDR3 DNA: TGCAGTGCCAGAGACAGGGAGGATCAGCCCCAGCATTTT

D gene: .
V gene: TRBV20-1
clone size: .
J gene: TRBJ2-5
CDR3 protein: CSATGGGTQYF
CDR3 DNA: TGCAGTGCAACAGGGGGGGGGACCCAGTACTTC

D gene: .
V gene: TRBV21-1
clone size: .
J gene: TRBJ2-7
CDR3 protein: CASSTGRTTREKEQYF
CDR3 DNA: TGTGCCAGCAGCACTGGGCGGACAACCCGGGAGAAAGAGCAGTACTTC

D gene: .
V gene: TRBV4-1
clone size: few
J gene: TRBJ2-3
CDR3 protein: CASSQEPGTDTQYF
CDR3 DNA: TGCGCCAGCAGCCAAGAGCCGGGCACAGATACGCAGTATTTT

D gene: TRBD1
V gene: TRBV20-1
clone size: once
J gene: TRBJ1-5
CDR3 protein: CSARGQGGSNQPQHF
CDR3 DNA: TGCAGTGCTAGAGGACAGGGGGGGAGCAATCAGCCCCAGCATTTT

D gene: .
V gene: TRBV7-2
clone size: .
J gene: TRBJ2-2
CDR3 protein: CASSFNRNTGELFF
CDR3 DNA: TGTGCCAGCAGCTTCAACAGGAACACCGGGGAGCTGTTTTTT

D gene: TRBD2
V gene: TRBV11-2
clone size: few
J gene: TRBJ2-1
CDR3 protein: CASSPTGGAYNEQFF
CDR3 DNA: TGTGCCAGCAGCCCGACGGGGGGGGCCTACAATGAGCAGTTCTTC

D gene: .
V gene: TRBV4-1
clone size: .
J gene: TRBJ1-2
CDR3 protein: CASSQARGRIYGYTF
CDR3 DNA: TGCGCCAGCAGCCAAGCGCGGGGGCGAATCTATGGCTACACCTTC

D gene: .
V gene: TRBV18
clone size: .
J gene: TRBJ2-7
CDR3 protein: CASSPTSVSAYEQYF
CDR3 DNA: TGTGCCAGCTCACCGACGTCGGTGTCGGCCTACGAGCAGTACTTC

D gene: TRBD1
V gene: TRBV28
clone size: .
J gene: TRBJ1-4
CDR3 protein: CASTSGGGNEKLFF
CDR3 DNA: TGTGCCAGCACTTCAGGGGGCGGCAATGAAAAACTGTTTTTT

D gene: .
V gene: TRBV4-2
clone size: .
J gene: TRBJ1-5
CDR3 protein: CATTGVRNNQPQHF
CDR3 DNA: TGTGCCACCACCGGGGTGAGGAACAATCAGCCCCAGCATTTT

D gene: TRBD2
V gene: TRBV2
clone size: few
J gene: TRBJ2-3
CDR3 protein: CASLRLAGTGTQYF
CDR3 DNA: TGTGCCAGCCTTAGACTAGCGGGTACTGGTACGCAGTATTTT

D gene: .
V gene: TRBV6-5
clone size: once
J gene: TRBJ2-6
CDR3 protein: CASSYGSGYTTGANVLTF
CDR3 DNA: TGTGCCAGCAGTTACGGGTCGGGTTACACCACTGGGGCCAACGTCCTGACTTTC

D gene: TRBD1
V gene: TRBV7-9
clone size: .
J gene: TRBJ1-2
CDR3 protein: CASSSLGTGSGYTF
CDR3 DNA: TGTGCCAGCAGCTCCCTAGGGACAGGGTCCGGCTACACCTTC

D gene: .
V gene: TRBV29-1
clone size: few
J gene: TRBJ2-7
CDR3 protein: CSVGPGTGEQYF
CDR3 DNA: TGCAGCGTTGGTCCAGGGACGGGCGAGCAGTACTTC

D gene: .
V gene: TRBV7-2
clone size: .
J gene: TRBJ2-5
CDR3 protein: CASSSMQTQYF
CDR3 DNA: TGTGCCAGCAGCTCCATGCAGACCCAGTACTTC

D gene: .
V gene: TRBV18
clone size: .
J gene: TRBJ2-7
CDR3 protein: CASSPSGGVGYEQYF
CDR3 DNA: TGTGCCAGCTCACCCTCCGGGGGAGTGGGCTACGAGCAGTACTTC

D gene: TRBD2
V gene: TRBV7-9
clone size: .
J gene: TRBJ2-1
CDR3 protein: CASRPGTSGSGEQFF
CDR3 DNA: TGCGCCAGCAGGCCCGGGACTAGCGGATCTGGGGAGCAGTTCTTC

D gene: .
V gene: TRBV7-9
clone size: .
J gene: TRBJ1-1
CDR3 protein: CASSPGSETEAFF
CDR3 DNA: TGTGCCAGCAGCCCTGGTAGTGAAACTGAAGCTTTCTTT

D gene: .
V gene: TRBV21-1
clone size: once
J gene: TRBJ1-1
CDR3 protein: CASSNRIEAFF
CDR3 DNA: TGTGCCAGCAGCAATAGAATTGAAGCTTTCTTT

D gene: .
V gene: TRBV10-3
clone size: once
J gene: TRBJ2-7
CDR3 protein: CAISEVGGREQYF
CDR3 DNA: TGTGCCATCAGTGAGGTCGGGGGTAGGGAGCAGTACTTC

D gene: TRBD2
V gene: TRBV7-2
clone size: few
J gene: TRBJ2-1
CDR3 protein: CASSYPGGASYNEQFF
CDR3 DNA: TGTGCCAGCAGTTACCCCGGGGGGGCCTCCTACAATGAGCAGTTCTTC

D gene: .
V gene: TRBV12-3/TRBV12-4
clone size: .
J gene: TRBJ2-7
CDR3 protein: CASSSPANIKQYF
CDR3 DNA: TGTGCCAGCAGTTCCCCGGCGAATATCAAGCAGTACTTC

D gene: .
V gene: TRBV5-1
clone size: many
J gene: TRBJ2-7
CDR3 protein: CASSVTAEPFDEQYF
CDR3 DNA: TGCGCCAGCAGCGTGACTGCAGAACCCTTCGACGAGCAGTACTTC

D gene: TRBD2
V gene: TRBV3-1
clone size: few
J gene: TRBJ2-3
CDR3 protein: CASSQDRGSGAVEYF
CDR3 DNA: TGTGCCAGCAGCCAAGATCGGGGTAGCGGGGCGGTGGAGTATTTT

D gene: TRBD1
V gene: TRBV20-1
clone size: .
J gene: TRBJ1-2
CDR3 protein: CSAEGAAWGYTF
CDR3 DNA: TGCAGTGCTGAGGGGGCTGCTTGGGGCTACACCTTC

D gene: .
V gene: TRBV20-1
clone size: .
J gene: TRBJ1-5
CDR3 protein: CSAHSNNQPQHF
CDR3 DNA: TGCAGTGCTCATTCGAATAATCAGCCCCAGCATTTT

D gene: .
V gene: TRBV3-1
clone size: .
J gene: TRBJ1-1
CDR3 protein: CASSQLRALQTEAFF
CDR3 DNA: TGTGCCAGCAGCCAGCTTCGGGCACTGCAAACTGAAGCTTTCTTT

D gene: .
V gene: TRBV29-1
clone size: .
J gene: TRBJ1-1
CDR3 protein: CSVEERGTEAFF
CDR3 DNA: TGCAGCGTTGAAGAACGAGGGACTGAAGCTTTCTTT

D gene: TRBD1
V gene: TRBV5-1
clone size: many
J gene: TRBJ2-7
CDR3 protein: CASSTGQGYEQYF
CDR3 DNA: TGTGCCAGCAGCACTGGACAGGGTTACGAGCAGTACTTC

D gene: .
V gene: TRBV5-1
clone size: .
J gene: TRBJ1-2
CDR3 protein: CASRGRLERPGNYGYTF
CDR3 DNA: TGCGCCAGCAGGGGACGCTTGGAGCGCCCGGGGAACTATGGCTACACCTTC

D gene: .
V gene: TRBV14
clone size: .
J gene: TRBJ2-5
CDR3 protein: CASSQCAGHTKETQYF
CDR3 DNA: TGTGCCAGCAGCCAATGTGCCGGCCATACAAAGGAGACCCAGTACTTC

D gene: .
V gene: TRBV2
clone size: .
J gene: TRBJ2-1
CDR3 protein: CASKEDYSYNEQFF
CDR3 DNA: TGTGCCAGCAAGGAGGACTACTCCTACAATGAGCAGTTCTTC

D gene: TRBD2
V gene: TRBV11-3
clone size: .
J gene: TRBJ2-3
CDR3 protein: CASSMGGLNTDTQYF
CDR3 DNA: TGTGCCAGCAGTATGGGAGGGCTCAACACAGATACGCAGTATTTT

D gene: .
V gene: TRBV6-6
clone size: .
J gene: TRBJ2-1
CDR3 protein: CASTYDNEQFF
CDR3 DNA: TGTGCCAGCACTTACGACAATGAGCAGTTCTTC

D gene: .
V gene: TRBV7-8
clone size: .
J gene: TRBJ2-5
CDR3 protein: CASRQTSETQYF
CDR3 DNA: TGTGCCAGCAGGCAAACGTCTGAGACCCAGTACTTC

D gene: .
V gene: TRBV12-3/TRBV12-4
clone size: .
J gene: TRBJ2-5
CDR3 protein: CASSLGGWGQYF
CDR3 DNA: TGTGCCAGCAGTTTAGGTGGGTGGGGGCAGTACTTC

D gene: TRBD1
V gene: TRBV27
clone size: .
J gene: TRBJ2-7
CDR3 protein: CASGTDLKYEQYF
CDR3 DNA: TGTGCCAGCGGGACAGACCTCAAGTACGAGCAGTACTTC

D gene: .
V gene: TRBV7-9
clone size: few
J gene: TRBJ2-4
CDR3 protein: CASSPEIAKNIQYF
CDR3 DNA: TGTGCCAGCAGCCCTGAGATAGCCAAAAACATTCAGTACTTC

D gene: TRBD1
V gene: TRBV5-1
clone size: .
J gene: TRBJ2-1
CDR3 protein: CASTRTGPLGNEQFF
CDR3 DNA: TGCGCCAGCACCCGGACAGGTCCCCTCGGCAATGAGCAGTTCTTC

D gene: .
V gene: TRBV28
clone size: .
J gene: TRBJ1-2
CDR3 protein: CASSLLLGGYTF
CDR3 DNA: TGTGCCAGCAGTTTGCTCCTCGGTGGCTACACCTTC

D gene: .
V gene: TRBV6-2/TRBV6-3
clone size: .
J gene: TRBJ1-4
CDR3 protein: CASSAGGLPEKLFF
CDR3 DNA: TGTGCCAGCTCGGCCGGGGGGCTCCCCGAAAAACTGTTTTTT

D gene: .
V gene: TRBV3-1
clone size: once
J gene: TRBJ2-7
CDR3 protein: CASSGDRNTYEQYF
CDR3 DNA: TGTGCCAGTTCGGGAGACAGGAACACCTACGAGCAGTACTTC

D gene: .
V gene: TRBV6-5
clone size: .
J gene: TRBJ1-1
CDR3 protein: CASKRGGGADTEAFF
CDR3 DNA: TGTGCCAGCAAAAGGGGGGGGGGCGCGGACACTGAAGCTTTCTTT

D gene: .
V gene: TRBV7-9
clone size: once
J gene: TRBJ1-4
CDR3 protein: CTSSNNRVKEKLFF
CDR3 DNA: TGTACCAGCAGCAATAACAGGGTCAAAGAAAAACTGTTTTTT

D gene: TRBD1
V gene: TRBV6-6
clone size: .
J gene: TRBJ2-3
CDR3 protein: CASRRDRVGGTDTQYF
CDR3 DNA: TGTGCCAGCAGGCGAGACAGGGTCGGGGGCACAGATACGCAGTATTTT

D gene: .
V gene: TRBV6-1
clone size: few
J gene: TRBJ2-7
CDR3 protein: CASSAGSAPNEQYF
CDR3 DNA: TGTGCCAGCAGTGCAGGGAGTGCCCCCAACGAGCAGTACTTC

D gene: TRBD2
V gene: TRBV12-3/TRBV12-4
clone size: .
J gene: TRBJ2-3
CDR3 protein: CASSLLASGGTDTQYF
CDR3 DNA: TGTGCCAGCAGTTTGTTGGCTAGCGGGGGCACAGATACGCAGTATTTT

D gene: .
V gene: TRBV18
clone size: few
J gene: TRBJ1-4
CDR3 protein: CASSPLDEKLFF
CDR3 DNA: TGTGCCAGCTCACCACTCGATGAAAAACTGTTTTTT